These 16 T cell receptor beta chains were sequenced from one sample in a study of T cells after yellow fever vaccination. MiXCR, run by TCRdb on the 5' RACE reads, gives a single entry per CDR3 protein. This sample has 400,000 to 450,000 distinct CDR3 sequences; roughly 20% occur once, and the top ten carry 15% to 20%. The starting material was PBMCs, obtained before the yellow fever booster vaccination. These receptors all come from a man aged 18 to 30 who received the YFV17D yellow fever vaccine.

The chain is built from TRBV7-3 and TRBJ2-3; D unclear. V was shortened by 5 bases and J by 0 bases, with 12 bases between the two germline ends. CDR1 and CDR2 (germline): SGHTA, FQGTGA. The length of the CDR3 is 15 residues. The CDR3 sequence is CASSQGPPSTDTQYF. In DNA, the CDR3 is TGTGCCAGCAGCCAAGGACCTCCTAGCACAGATACGCAGTATTTT.

The chain carries TRBV28 and TRBJ2-7, with D tentatively TRBD1 (5 bases). Germline loops: CDR1 MDHEN, CDR2 SYDVKM. The ends were cut back, 3 bases at V and 5 bases at J, with 14 bases in the middle. There are 14 residues in the CDR3. The CDR3 sequence: CASSLSDSPDEQYV. As DNA, the CDR3 is TGTGCCAGCAGTTTGTCTGACAGCCCCGACGAGCAGTACGTC.

This clonotype turned up a few times. The chain has TRBV9 and TRBJ2-1; 8 bases fit TRBD2. CDR3 length equals 16 residues. V lost 1 base to trimming and J lost 2 bases; unmatched junction nucleotides: 5. The V gene's germline CDR1 is SGDLS and CDR2 YYNGEE. CDR3 coding DNA: TGTGCCAGCAGCGTAAGGGCGGGGGGTACCTACAATGAGCAGTTCTTC. This gives the protein CASSVRAGGTYNEQFF.

This clonotype was counted only a few times. This chain links TRBV7-9 with TRBJ1-4; D is unresolved. This CDR3 contains 15 residues. V was pared by 3 bases and J by 1 base, with 9 bases between. CDR1 SEHNR and CDR2 FQNEAQ come from the germline V gene (reference sequence). CDR3 bases: TGTGCCAGCAGCTTGCGACCGGGAACTAATGAAAAACTGTTTTTT. It is translated as CASSLRPGTNEKLFF.

V usage is TRBV7-2 and J usage is TRBJ2-1, with 9 bases matching TRBD1. Germline V gene data show CDR1 as SGHTA and CDR2 as FQGNSA. There are 17 residues in the CDR3. The trim removed 5 bases at V and 5 bases at J, leaving 13 bases unmatched. As DNA, the CDR3 is TGTGCCAGCAGCCGCCGACAGGGGGGGGTTCGGGACAATGAGCAGTTCTTC. Its protein is CASSRRQGGVRDNEQFF.

This clonotype was detected a few times. The chain uses TRBV6-1 and TRBJ2-3; TRBD2 matches at 8 bases. CDR1 is MNHNS and CDR2 is SASEGT in the germline V gene. This CDR3 is 14 amino acids long. V was pared by 9 bases and J by 4 bases, with 9 bases of the junction left unmatched. The CDR3 DNA sequence: TGTGCCAGTCAACGGGAGGGGGGCGCAGATACGCAGTATTTT. Translating it yields CASQREGGADTQYF.

This clonotype was recorded a few times. The V gene is TRBV6-5, the J gene TRBJ2-3; D unresolved. Germline CDR1 reads MNHEY; CDR2 reads SVGAGI. The V gene lost 4 bases and the J gene lost 6 bases, with 23 bases spanning the gap. This CDR3 spans 17 amino acids. For the CDR3, the DNA is TGTGCCAGCAGTTCCCACGGTGCTTACGGTTTGGGGGATACGCAGTATTTT. Protein sequence: CASSSHGAYGLGDTQYF.

A few counts support this clonotype. The chain carries TRBV6-5 and TRBJ2-6; D perhaps matches TRBD2 (6 bases). Germline values: CDR1 MNHEY, CDR2 SVGAGI. This CDR3 region has 15 residues. Trimming took off 6 bases at V and 4 bases at J, with 13 bases between the two ends. CDR3 loop: CASSYGGDGANVLTF. As DNA, the CDR3 is TGTGCCAGCAGCTACGGCGGGGACGGGGCCAACGTCCTGACTTTC.

For the CDR3, the DNA is TGTGCCAGCAGCTCCTGGGGGGGGCGCGGGGAGACCCAGTACTTC. This gives the protein CASSSWGGRGETQYF. The J gene is TRBJ2-5, the V gene TRBV11-2, with D possibly being TRBD2 (7 bases). There are 15 residues in the CDR3. V was cut by 4 bases and J by 5 bases, with 17 bases left in between. The germline V gene encodes CDR1 SGHAT and CDR2 FQNNGV.

This clonotype was found a few times. The V call is TRBV12-3 or TRBV12-4, the J call TRBJ2-2; 9 bases line up with TRBD2. The CDR3 has 15 residues. V lost 7 bases, J lost 2 bases, and 5 bases stayed unmatched. The CDR3 here is CASTSGLANTGELFF. CDR3 coding DNA: TGTGCCAGCACTTCGGGACTAGCAAACACCGGGGAGCTGTTTTTT.

This clonotype was seen more than once but under ten times. This chain connects TRBV7-9 to TRBJ1-6, with D unclear. In germline, CDR1 is SEHNR, CDR2 FQNEAQ (reference sequence). CDR3 size: 14 residues. Trimming left V 5 bases short and J 7 bases short, with 12 bases between. CDR3 DNA: TGTGCCAGCAGCCGAGATGCAAGGAATTCACCCCTCCACTTT. Protein sequence: CASSRDARNSPLHF.

The chain combines TRBV28 with TRBJ2-7, with 8 bases fitting TRBD1. Germline CDR1 MDHEN, CDR2 SYDVKM. The CDR3 runs to 17 residues. V shed 5 bases and J 1 base; nucleotides not matched to a gene: 13. CDR3 sequence reads: CASSPRHAGGMSYEQYV. CDR3 nucleotides: TGTGCCAGCAGTCCGAGGCACGCAGGGGGCATGTCCTACGAGCAGTACGTC.

The sample holds a few counts of this clonotype. The CDR3 is CASSLTGGSDTQYF. CDR3 bases: TGTGCCAGCAGCTTGACAGGGGGAAGCGATACGCAGTATTTT. The genes are TRBV7-2 and TRBJ2-3, with 9 bases identical to TRBD1. CDR1 is SGHTA and CDR2 is FQGNSA in the germline V gene. The V gene end was trimmed by 3 bases and the J gene end by 6 bases; junction bases not matched to a gene: 4. The CDR3 has 14 residues.

This chain joins TRBV28 and TRBJ1-3, with unresolved D. Germline CDR1 is MDHEN and CDR2 is SYDVKM. This CDR3 spans 14 amino acids. V dropped 8 bases and J dropped 0 bases, with 11 bases sitting between them. The CDR3 nucleotides are TGTGCCAGCTTACGGACGGGCTCTGGAAACACCATATATTTT. Its translation: CASLRTGSGNTIYF.

This rearrangement joins TRBV7-2 to TRBJ2-1; D ambiguous. V lost 3 bases to trimming and J lost 0 bases, with 12 bases between them. Germline CDR1 reads SGHTA; CDR2 reads FQGNSA. The CDR3 is made up of 16 amino acids. CDR3 sequence (DNA): TGTGCCAGCAGCTTGTTGGGCACTCGCTCCTACAATGAGCAGTTCTTC. Encoded protein: CASSLLGTRSYNEQFF.

This clonotype was recorded a few times. The rearrangement links TRBV10-3 to TRBJ2-5; no clear D gene. Looked up from germline, CDR1 is ENHRY and CDR2 is SYGVKD. The V end was cut by 2 bases, the J end by 2 bases, with 9 bases between. The CDR3 consists of 14 residues. The CDR3 bases are TGTGCCATCAGTGAGGGATGGGGACAAGAGACCCAGTACTTC. Protein product: CAISEGWGQETQYF.